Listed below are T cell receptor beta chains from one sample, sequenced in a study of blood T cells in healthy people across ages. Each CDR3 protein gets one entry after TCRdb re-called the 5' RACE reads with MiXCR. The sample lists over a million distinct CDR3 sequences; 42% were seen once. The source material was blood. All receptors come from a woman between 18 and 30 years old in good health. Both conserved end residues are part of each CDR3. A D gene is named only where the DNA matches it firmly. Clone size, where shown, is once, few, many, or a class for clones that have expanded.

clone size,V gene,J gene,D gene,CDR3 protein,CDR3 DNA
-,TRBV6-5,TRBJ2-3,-,CASSYDGRTDTQYF,TGTGCCAGCAGTTATGACGGACGGACAGATACGCAGTATTTT
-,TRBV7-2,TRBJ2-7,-,CASTLPPRAREQYF,TGTGCCAGCACCTTGCCGCCACGGGCTCGCGAGCAGTACTTC
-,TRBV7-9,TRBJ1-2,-,CASSPAGDRYTF,TGTGCCAGCAGCCCCGCTGGGGATCGCTACACCTTC
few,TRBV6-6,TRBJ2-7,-,CASSYTGPESYEQYF,TGTGCCAGCAGTTACACCGGACCCGAGTCCTACGAGCAGTACTTC
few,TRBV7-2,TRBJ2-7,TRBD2,CASSASSGSFPYEQYF,TGTGCCAGCAGCGCGTCTAGCGGGTCTTTTCCCTACGAGCAGTACTTC
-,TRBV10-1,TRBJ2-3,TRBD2,CASSDGTSGFSTDTQYF,TGCGCCAGCAGTGACGGTACTAGCGGGTTTAGCACAGATACGCAGTATTTT
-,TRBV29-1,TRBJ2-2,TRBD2,CSVVGGGVTGELFF,TGCAGCGTTGTTGGCGGGGGGGTCACCGGGGAGCTGTTTTTT
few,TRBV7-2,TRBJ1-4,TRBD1,CASSLGGTGEANEKLFF,TGTGCCAGCAGCTTAGGCGGGACAGGGGAGGCTAATGAAAAACTGTTTTTT
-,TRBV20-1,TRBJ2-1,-,CSARGIRNEQFF,TGCAGTGCTAGAGGGATTAGAAATGAGCAGTTCTTC
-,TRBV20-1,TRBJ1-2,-,CSARPRSNYGYTF,TGCAGTGCTAGACCCAGATCCAACTATGGCTACACCTTC
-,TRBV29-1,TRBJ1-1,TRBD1,CSVLGQGGTEAFF,TGCAGCGTCCTGGGACAGGGGGGGACTGAAGCTTTCTTT
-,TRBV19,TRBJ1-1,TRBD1,CATTQGGTEAFF,TGTGCCACCACACAGGGGGGAACTGAAGCTTTCTTT
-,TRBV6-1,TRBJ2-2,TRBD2,CATMKASGGGLNTGELFF,TGTGCCACAATGAAAGCTAGCGGGGGGGGATTGAACACCGGGGAGCTGTTTTTT
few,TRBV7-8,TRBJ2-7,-,CASSSRPRTEPGSYEQYF,TGTGCCAGCAGCAGCCGACCCCGGACAGAGCCCGGCTCCTACGAGCAGTACTTC
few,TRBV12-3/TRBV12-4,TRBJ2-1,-,CASKGADNEQFF,TGTGCCAGCAAAGGGGCGGACAATGAGCAGTTCTTC
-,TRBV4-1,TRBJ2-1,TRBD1,CASSLGQGPNEQFF,TGCGCCAGCAGCCTCGGACAGGGGCCAAATGAGCAGTTCTTC
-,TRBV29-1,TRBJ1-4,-,CSVGFTNEKLFF,TGCAGCGTTGGGTTTACTAATGAAAAACTGTTTTTT
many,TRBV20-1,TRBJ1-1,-,CSAPTDHTEAFF,TGCAGTGCTCCGACAGATCACACTGAAGCTTTCTTT
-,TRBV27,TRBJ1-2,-,CASSLSPAGTPNYGYTF,TGTGCCAGCAGTTTATCCCCTGCGGGGACACCTAACTATGGCTACACCTTC
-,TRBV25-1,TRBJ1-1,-,CASSDPRTGLVKAFF,TGTGCCAGCAGTGACCCCCGTACAGGGCTAGTAAAAGCTTTCTTT
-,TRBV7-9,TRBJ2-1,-,CASSLGSGFDEQFF,TGTGCCAGCAGCTTAGGGTCAGGGTTCGATGAGCAGTTCTTC
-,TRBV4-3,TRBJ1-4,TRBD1,CASSRGTDNEKLFF,TGCGCCAGCAGCCGGGGGACAGATAATGAAAAACTGTTTTTT
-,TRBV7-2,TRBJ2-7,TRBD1,CASSSDRVKQYF,TGTGCCAGCAGCTCGGACAGGGTGAAGCAGTACTTC
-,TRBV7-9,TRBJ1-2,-,CASSLRDTERHYGYTF,TGTGCCAGCAGCTTAAGAGACACCGAGCGGCACTATGGCTACACCTTC
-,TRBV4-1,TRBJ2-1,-,CASSQSRAGFTEGYEQFF,TGCGCCAGCAGCCAAAGTAGGGCGGGTTTCACAGAAGGCTACGAGCAGTTCTTC
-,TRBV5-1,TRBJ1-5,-,CASSWGGSGSQPQPF,TGCGCCAGCAGCTGGGGGGGGTCGGGAAGCCAGCCCCAGCCTTTT
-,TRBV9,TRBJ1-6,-,CASSVGWGELNSPLHF,TGTGCCAGCAGCGTAGGGTGGGGGGAACTAAATTCACCCCTCCACTTT
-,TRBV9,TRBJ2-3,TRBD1,CASSVRQGWDTQYF,TGTGCCAGCAGCGTTCGACAGGGGTGGGATACGCAGTATTTT
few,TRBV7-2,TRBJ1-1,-,CASSLYRRDLNTEAFF,TGTGCCAGCAGCTTATACCGCAGGGACTTGAACACTGAAGCTTTCTTT
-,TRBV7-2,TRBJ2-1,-,CASSLAGGRYYNEQFF,TGTGCCAGCAGCTTAGCTGGTGGGCGGTACTACAATGAGCAGTTCTTC
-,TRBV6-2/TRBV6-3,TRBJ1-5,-,CASSYSTHRDRQPQHF,TGTGCCAGCAGTTACTCTACCCACAGGGATCGACAGCCCCAGCATTTT
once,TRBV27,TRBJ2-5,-,CASSSNRGDRTSEQYF,TGTGCCAGCAGTTCTAACCGAGGCGATAGAACCTCTGAGCAGTACTTC
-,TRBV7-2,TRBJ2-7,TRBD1,CASSLWAQGTYEQYF,TGTGCCAGCAGCTTATGGGCACAGGGGACCTACGAGCAGTACTTC
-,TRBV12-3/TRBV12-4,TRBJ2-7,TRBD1,CASVKTGTGTYNEQYF,TGTGCCAGCGTAAAAACCGGGACAGGGACCTACAATGAGCAGTACTTC
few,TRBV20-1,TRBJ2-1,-,CSLPRGYNEQFF,TGCAGTCTACCTCGGGGTTACAATGAGCAGTTCTTC
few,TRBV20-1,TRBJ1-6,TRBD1,CSALAGTGSPLHF,TGCAGTGCGCTGGCAGGGACAGGATCACCCCTCCACTTT
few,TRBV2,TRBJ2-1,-,CASSERSPEQFF,TGTGCCAGCAGTGAGAGGAGCCCTGAGCAGTTCTTC
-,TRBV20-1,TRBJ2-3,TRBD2,CSASLAGAQDTQYF,TGCAGTGCTAGTTTAGCGGGCGCGCAAGATACGCAGTATTTT
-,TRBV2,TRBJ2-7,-,CASSGRWPNYEQYF,TGTGCCAGCAGTGGCCGGTGGCCCAACTACGAGCAGTACTTC
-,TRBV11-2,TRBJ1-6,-,CASSPGWRRSYNSPLHF,TGTGCCAGCAGCCCCGGTTGGAGACGCTCCTATAATTCACCCCTCCACTTT
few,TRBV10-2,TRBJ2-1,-,CASSDPGTSTYNEQFF,TGCGCCAGCAGTGACCCCGGGACATCAACCTACAATGAGCAGTTCTTC
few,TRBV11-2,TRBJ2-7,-,CASSTRVTYEQYF,TGTGCCAGCAGCACCCGGGTGACCTACGAGCAGTACTTC
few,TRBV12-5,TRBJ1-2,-,CASGLAGLIPDYGYTF,TGTGCTAGTGGTTTGGCAGGGTTGATCCCAGACTATGGCTACACCTTC
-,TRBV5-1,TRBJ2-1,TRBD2,CASSLRLAGPNEQFF,TGCGCCAGCAGCTTGCGCCTAGCGGGGCCCAATGAGCAGTTCTTC
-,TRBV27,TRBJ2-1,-,CATRDPSTNEQFF,TGTGCCACACGGGACCCCTCCACCAATGAGCAGTTCTTC